The next 3 T cell receptor beta chains were all read from a single sample in a study of blood T cell repertoires in COVID-19. Method: immunoSEQ multiplex PCR; TCRdb's copy keeps in-frame clones and lacks some. Of 150,000 to 200,000 clones in the sample, about nine tenths were seen once. Material: peripheral blood. These receptor sequences come from a middle-aged man with acute or convalescent COVID-19.

This chain links TRBV5-6 with TRBJ2-1; 9 bases agree with TRBD2. CDR3 length: 17 residues. The V and J ends lost 2 bases and 2 bases, in that order; junction bases with no gene match: 8. In germline, CDR1 is SGHDT, CDR2 YYEEEE. The chain's CDR3 is CASSLSSGGDTYNEQFF. DNA of the CDR3: TGTGCCAGCAGCTTAAGTAGCGGGGGCGACACCTACAATGAGCAGTTCTTC.

In its sample, this clone was seen once. The chain combines TRBV5-1 with TRBJ2-4; TRBD1 matches 8 bases. Germline values: CDR1 SGHRS, CDR2 YFSETQ. Trimming removed 3 bases from V and 9 bases from J; junction bases left unmatched: 8. The CDR3 totals 14 residues. CDR3 nucleotide sequence: TGCGCCAGCAGCTCACCGGGACAGGTGGCCATTCAGTACTTC. This codes for CASSSPGQVAIQYF.

The chain carries TRBV5-4 and TRBJ2-1; a possible D gene is TRBD2 (5 bases). Trimming removed 4 bases at V and 6 bases at J, with 20 bases between. Germline V gene data show CDR1 as SGHNT and CDR2 as YYREEE (reference sequence). This CDR3 contains 16 residues. The CDR3 sequence is CASSQLALAATNEQFF. The CDR3 DNA reads TGTGCCAGCAGCCAGCTCGCGCTAGCTGCCACCAATGAGCAGTTCTTC.